The 14 T cell receptor beta chains given below trace back to one sample, sequenced in a study of cytomegalovirus exposure and HLA in healthy donors. Vbeta (60) and Jbeta (13) primers were used in the PCR. Some clones are missing from TCRdb's copy, which holds only in-frame ones; the method was immunoSEQ multiplex PCR. The sample has some 81,000 clones, 73% seen once. Material: PBMCs. These receptor sequences come from a woman in her thirties or forties in good health and CMV-seropositive.

The chain uses TRBV2 and TRBJ1-2; D is unresolved. The CDR3 is 16 amino acids. V dropped 1 base and J dropped 2 bases, with 14 bases sitting between them. Germline V gene lookup returns CDR1 SNHLY and CDR2 FYNNEI. The CDR3 DNA reads as TGTGCCAGCAGTGAAGTGTTCAGTGGCAAGAACTATGGCTACACCTTC. Encoded protein: CASSEVFSGKNYGYTF.

This clone appeared once. The rearrangement uses TRBV18 and TRBJ1-5, with D perhaps matching TRBD1 (5 bases). The germline V gene has CDR1 KGHSH and CDR2 LQKENI. The V gene lost 4 bases and the J gene lost 0 bases, with 7 bases spanning the gap. The CDR3 loop spans 14 amino acids. CDR3 loop: CASSRRDSNQPQHF. The CDR3 coding sequence is TGTGCCAGCTCACGCAGGGATAGCAATCAGCCCCAGCATTTT.

The rearrangement links TRBV5-1 to TRBJ2-3; perhaps TRBD2 as D (6 bases). Trimming stripped 3 bases from V and 8 bases from J, with 31 bases between. Germline-derived CDR1 and CDR2 are SGHRS and YFSETQ. The CDR3 runs to 19 residues. CDR3 residues: CASSWIGTGGSGVTFTQYF. The CDR3 DNA reads TGCGCCAGCAGCTGGATCGGGACTGGAGGGTCTGGGGTCACATTTACGCAGTATTTT.

This sequence joins TRBV25-1 and TRBJ1-2; tentative D call: TRBD1 (6 bases). The V end lost 4 bases, the J end lost 2 bases, and 14 bases lay between the germline ends. Germline V CDR1 and CDR2: MGHDK, SYGVNS. The CDR3 consists of 15 residues. For the CDR3, the DNA is TGTGCCAGCAGTGGACCCGGGGGGCCGAACTATGGCTACACCTTC. Its protein is CASSGPGGPNYGYTF.

This clone was found once. This rearrangement joins TRBV9 to TRBJ1-2; D is unclear. The CDR3 is 14 residues long. Between the trimmed V and J ends, which lost 2 bases and 6 bases, there was a span of 14 bases. Germline lookup yields CDR1 SGDLS and CDR2 YYNGEE. The CDR3 here is CASSVGPVADGYTF. The CDR3 DNA reads as TGTGCCAGCAGCGTCGGGCCGGTAGCGGATGGCTACACCTTC.

This clone is categorized as medium-sized. The genes are TRBV6-1 and TRBJ2-5; possibly TRBD1 for D (5 bases). The CDR3 length is 15 residues. The V end was cut by 4 bases, the J end by 0 bases, with 12 bases between. Germline V gives CDR1 MNHNS, CDR2 SASEGT. This CDR3 reads CASSALHRYQETQYF. The CDR3 DNA reads TGTGCCAGCAGTGCCCTTCACAGGTACCAAGAGACCCAGTACTTC.

CDR3 sequence (DNA): TGTGCCAGCAGCTCCGTGGCCTCCTACGAGCAGTACTTC. This codes for CASSSVASYEQYF. The chain combines TRBV5-6 with TRBJ2-7; D remains ambiguous. The ends were cut back, 3 bases at V and 0 bases at J, with 7 bases in the middle. There are 13 residues in the CDR3. The germline gives CDR1 SGHDT, CDR2 YYEEEE.

This clone was counted only a few times. V usage is TRBV6-1 and J usage is TRBJ1-3; perhaps TRBD1 as D (5 bases). From germline, CDR1 is MNHNS and CDR2 SASEGT. Trimming left V 4 bases short and J 0 bases short, with 19 bases between. The CDR3 sequence is 18 residues long. The CDR3 coding sequence is TGTGCCAGCAGTGCGGTAATAGGCGGGGGACCCTCTGGAAACACCATATATTTT. It specifies CASSAVIGGGPSGNTIYF.

CDR3 in amino acids: CAWASGGYNEQFF. The CDR3 nucleotides read TGTGCCTGGGCTAGCGGGGGTTACAATGAGCAGTTCTTC. This chain links TRBV30 with TRBJ2-1, with 10 bases that match TRBD2. V lost 5 bases, J lost 4 bases, and 2 bases stayed unmatched. CDR1 is GTSNPN, CDR2 SVGIG, per germline (reference sequence). The CDR3 covers 13 residues.

The V call is TRBV7-6, the J call TRBJ1-4; TRBD1 matches 9 bases. Germline CDR1 reads SGHVS; CDR2 reads FNYEAQ. This CDR3 contains 17 residues. The J segment lost 2 bases and the V segment lost 4 bases, leaving 8 bases of the junction unmatched. In DNA form, the CDR3 reads TGTGCCAGCAGCTGGGTCCCGGGACAGGGTACTAATGAAAAACTGTTTTTT. Translating gives CASSWVPGQGTNEKLFF. The variable domain in full, with the rest retrieved from reference TRBV7-6 and TRBJ1-4, is GAGVSQSPRYKVTKRGQDVALRCDPISGHVSLYWYRQALGQGPEFLTYFNYEAQQDKSGLPNDRFSAERPEGSISTLTIQRTEQRDSAMYRCASSWVPGQGTNEKLFFGSGTQLSVL.

The rearrangement joins TRBV7-2 to TRBJ1-2; TRBD1 matches 9 bases. Per germline, CDR1 SGHTA and CDR2 FQGNSA. The J segment lost 8 bases and the V segment lost 0 bases, leaving 7 bases of the junction unmatched. This CDR3 spans 15 amino acids. The CDR3, as DNA: TGTGCCAGCAGCTTAGCCACCGGGACAGGGCTCGGCTACACCTTC. This encodes CASSLATGTGLGYTF.

The chain is built from TRBV5-1 and TRBJ2-1; 8 nucleotides align to TRBD2. Unmatched junction bases numbered 3, after V lost 4 bases and J lost 0 bases. CDR1 is SGHRS, CDR2 YFSETQ, per germline. The CDR3 runs to 15 residues. The CDR3 sequence is CASSHTSGSYNEQFF. The CDR3 nucleotides read TGCGCCAGCAGCCACACTAGCGGCTCCTACAATGAGCAGTTCTTC.

The rearrangement links TRBV27 to TRBJ2-1, with TRBD2 identical over 9 bases. V was clipped by 10 bases and J by 4 bases; unmatched bases: 11. The CDR3 is made up of 15 amino acids. Looked up from germline, CDR1 is MNHEY and CDR2 is SMNVEV (reference sequence). The CDR3 DNA sequence: TGTGCCACCATTCAAGAGACTAGCGGTTACAATGAGCAGTTCTTC. It translates to CATIQETSGYNEQFF.

The V call is TRBV29-1, the J call TRBJ1-1; no reliable D call. This CDR3 comprises 13 residues. V was clipped by 6 bases and J by 0 bases, with 11 bases between them. CDR1 and CDR2 from the germline V gene are SQVTM and ANQGSEA. The CDR3 loop is CSVQVFMNTEAFF. The CDR3 DNA reads TGCAGCGTGCAGGTGTTCATGAACACTGAAGCTTTCTTT.